The rows below give T cell receptor beta chains drawn from one sample of a study of T cell repertoires in cytomegalovirus infection. TCRdb re-derived calls from the reads in MiXCR, one entry per CDR3 protein. This table has about 920,000 distinct CDR3 sequences, 30% to 40% appearing once. For these TCRs, the target antigens are not known. Here the sequenced sample was cultured CD8+ T cells from PBMCs, taken from culture after CMV antigen stimulation. The receptors here all came from a human donor in good health (CMV status not recorded). Some clones in this sample may be carry-over from other donors' samples. Each CDR3 is given with its conserved first and last residue. The order of the fields is V gene, D gene, J gene, clone size, CDR3 protein, CDR3 DNA. The D gene is left open where the match is weak. Not all rows give a size; the values are once, few, many and, for expanded clones, a class.

v_gene: TRBV27; d_gene: .; j_gene: TRBJ1-2; abundance: many; CDR3aa: CASSSGWDGYTF; CDR3nt: TGTGCCAGCAGTTCCGGATGGGATGGCTACACCTTC
v_gene: TRBV19; d_gene: .; j_gene: TRBJ1-1; abundance: few; CDR3aa: CASSIGRPNTEAFF; CDR3nt: TGTGCCAGTAGTATAGGTCGGCCGAACACTGAAGCTTTCTTT
v_gene: TRBV12-5; d_gene: .; j_gene: TRBJ2-1; abundance: .; CDR3aa: CASGLSGKYNEQFF; CDR3nt: TGTGCTAGTGGTTTATCGGGGAAATACAATGAGCAGTTCTTC
v_gene: TRBV7-9; d_gene: TRBD2; j_gene: TRBJ2-1; abundance: .; CDR3aa: CASSLVAGGSDEQFF; CDR3nt: TGTGCCAGCAGCTTAGTGGCGGGGGGTTCGGATGAGCAGTTCTTC
v_gene: TRBV7-6; d_gene: .; j_gene: TRBJ1-4; abundance: .; CDR3aa: CASSPSTKTNEKLFF; CDR3nt: TGTGCCAGCAGCCCATCAACAAAAACTAATGAAAAACTGTTTTTT
v_gene: TRBV7-8; d_gene: .; j_gene: TRBJ2-2; abundance: .; CDR3aa: CASVGRNTGELFF; CDR3nt: TGTGCCAGCGTTGGACGGAACACCGGGGAGCTGTTTTTT
v_gene: TRBV7-3; d_gene: .; j_gene: TRBJ2-3; abundance: .; CDR3aa: CASSPTPTGRLPFFYSTDTQYF; CDR3nt: TGTGCCAGCAGCCCCACACCCACAGGGAGGCTTCCCTTCTTCTATAGCACAGATACGCAGTATTTT
v_gene: TRBV6-8; d_gene: .; j_gene: TRBJ2-6; abundance: .; CDR3aa: CASSYSRWGEPGANVLTF; CDR3nt: TGTGCCAGCAGTTACTCGAGATGGGGCGAGCCTGGGGCCAACGTCCTGACTTTC
v_gene: TRBV7-2; d_gene: TRBD2; j_gene: TRBJ2-2; abundance: many; CDR3aa: CASSIGLAGGPFGELFF; CDR3nt: TGTGCCAGCAGCATCGGACTAGCGGGGGGGCCGTTCGGGGAGCTGTTTTTT
v_gene: TRBV24-1; d_gene: .; j_gene: TRBJ2-2; abundance: few; CDR3aa: CATSDSGSGTGELFF; CDR3nt: TGTGCCACCAGTGATTCGGGTTCCGGCACCGGGGAGCTGTTTTTT
v_gene: TRBV4-1; d_gene: .; j_gene: TRBJ2-1; abundance: .; CDR3aa: CASSQGGQNEQFF; CDR3nt: TGCGCCAGCAGCCAGGGGGGACAGAATGAGCAGTTCTTC
v_gene: TRBV19; d_gene: TRBD2; j_gene: TRBJ2-1; abundance: .; CDR3aa: CASSLGTSGEQFF; CDR3nt: TGTGCCAGTAGTCTAGGGACTAGCGGGGAGCAGTTCTTC
v_gene: TRBV7-8; d_gene: TRBD1; j_gene: TRBJ1-2; abundance: many; CDR3aa: CASSLAKGGPGTGGFKWFYYGYTF; CDR3nt: TGTGCCAGCAGCTTAGCGAAGGGAGGCCCCGGGACAGGGGGCTTTAAATGGTTTTACTATGGCTACACCTTC
v_gene: TRBV19; d_gene: .; j_gene: TRBJ1-5; abundance: .; CDR3aa: CASSKQGQPQHF; CDR3nt: TGTGCCAGTAGTAAACAGGGACAGCCCCAGCATTTT
v_gene: TRBV12-3/TRBV12-4; d_gene: .; j_gene: TRBJ1-1; abundance: .; CDR3aa: CASSSGNTEVFF; CDR3nt: TGTGCCAGCAGTTCAGGGAACACTGAAGTTTTCTTT
v_gene: TRBV7-6; d_gene: .; j_gene: TRBJ1-1; abundance: .; CDR3aa: CASSSDILINEAFF; CDR3nt: TGTGCCAGCAGCTCAGACATCCTGATTAATGAAGCTTTCTTT
v_gene: TRBV7-9; d_gene: TRBD1; j_gene: TRBJ2-1; abundance: .; CDR3aa: CASSSRQGDEQFF; CDR3nt: TGTGCCAGCAGCTCCCGACAGGGGGATGAGCAGTTCTTC
v_gene: TRBV6-2/TRBV6-3; d_gene: .; j_gene: TRBJ2-1; abundance: .; CDR3aa: CASSYTSNSYNEQFF; CDR3nt: TGTGCCAGCAGTTACACCTCAAACTCCTACAATGAGCAGTTCTTC
v_gene: TRBV29-1; d_gene: .; j_gene: TRBJ2-4; abundance: .; CDR3aa: CSASVPSENIQYF; CDR3nt: TGCAGCGCCTCCGTGCCCTCAGAAAACATTCAGTACTTC
v_gene: TRBV12-3/TRBV12-4; d_gene: TRBD1; j_gene: TRBJ1-2; abundance: .; CDR3aa: CASSYYGQGDGYTF; CDR3nt: TGTGCCAGCAGTTATTATGGACAGGGGGATGGCTACACCTTC
v_gene: TRBV2; d_gene: .; j_gene: TRBJ2-7; abundance: .; CDR3aa: CASMGSSATYEQYF; CDR3nt: TGTGCCAGCATGGGTTCGTCCGCAACCTACGAGCAGTACTTC
v_gene: TRBV12-3/TRBV12-4; d_gene: TRBD2; j_gene: TRBJ2-5; abundance: many; CDR3aa: CASSPTSVQETQYF; CDR3nt: TGTGCCAGCAGTCCAACTAGCGTCCAAGAGACCCAGTACTTC
v_gene: TRBV7-2; d_gene: .; j_gene: TRBJ1-2; abundance: .; CDR3aa: CASTSGGGVGYTF; CDR3nt: TGTGCCAGCACCTCCGGGGGCGGGGTTGGCTACACCTTC
v_gene: TRBV2; d_gene: .; j_gene: TRBJ1-2; abundance: .; CDR3aa: CASLGGYGYGYTF; CDR3nt: TGTGCCAGCCTTGGAGGGTACGGCTATGGCTACACCTTC
v_gene: TRBV6-1; d_gene: TRBD2; j_gene: TRBJ2-5; abundance: few; CDR3aa: CASSEGFGGSQETQYF; CDR3nt: TGTGCCAGCAGTGAAGGTTTCGGGGGGAGTCAAGAGACCCAGTACTTC
v_gene: TRBV7-6; d_gene: .; j_gene: TRBJ1-1; abundance: many; CDR3aa: CASRKGVMNTEAFF; CDR3nt: TGTGCCAGCAGAAAGGGGGTCATGAACACTGAAGCTTTCTTT
v_gene: TRBV27; d_gene: TRBD1; j_gene: TRBJ2-1; abundance: once; CDR3aa: CASRELGQGNEQFF; CDR3nt: TGTGCCAGCAGGGAGTTAGGACAGGGCAATGAGCAGTTCTTC
v_gene: TRBV6-1; d_gene: .; j_gene: TRBJ1-1; abundance: many; CDR3aa: CASRDTVNTEAFF; CDR3nt: TGTGCCAGCAGGGACACGGTGAACACTGAAGCTTTCTTT
v_gene: TRBV6-8; d_gene: .; j_gene: TRBJ2-2; abundance: once; CDR3aa: CASTYGQGPGELFF; CDR3nt: TGTGCCAGCACCTACGGCCAGGGACCCGGGGAGCTGTTTTTT
v_gene: TRBV6-2/TRBV6-3; d_gene: .; j_gene: TRBJ1-1; abundance: .; CDR3aa: CASSDIPRARWDTEAFF; CDR3nt: TGTGCCAGCAGTGACATCCCCAGGGCTCGGTGGGACACTGAAGCTTTCTTT
v_gene: TRBV9; d_gene: .; j_gene: TRBJ2-3; abundance: few; CDR3aa: CASSVEGGALTDTQYF; CDR3nt: TGTGCCAGCAGCGTAGAGGGGGGGGCCTTAACAGATACGCAGTATTTT
v_gene: TRBV24-1; d_gene: .; j_gene: TRBJ2-7; abundance: .; CDR3aa: CATFSGQGCEQYF; CDR3nt: TGTGCCACCTTCTCGGGCCAGGGATGCGAGCAGTACTTC
v_gene: TRBV28; d_gene: .; j_gene: TRBJ2-7; abundance: .; CDR3aa: CASSLGLDRSYEQYF; CDR3nt: TGTGCCAGCAGTTTAGGGCTGGACAGATCCTACGAGCAGTACTTC
v_gene: TRBV7-2; d_gene: TRBD1; j_gene: TRBJ2-7; abundance: many; CDR3aa: CASSSPGQGTYEQYF; CDR3nt: TGTGCCAGCAGCTCACCGGGACAGGGAACCTACGAGCAGTACTTC
v_gene: TRBV7-9; d_gene: TRBD1; j_gene: TRBJ1-5; abundance: few; CDR3aa: CASSSTGGHQPQHF; CDR3nt: TGTGCCAGCAGCTCGACAGGGGGACACCAGCCCCAGCATTTT
v_gene: TRBV28; d_gene: .; j_gene: TRBJ1-6; abundance: .; CDR3aa: CASSSHGPDGGPVSPLHF; CDR3nt: TGTGCCAGCAGCAGCCACGGCCCGGACGGCGGACCCGTTTCACCCCTCCACTTT
v_gene: TRBV7-8; d_gene: .; j_gene: TRBJ2-5; abundance: many; CDR3aa: CASSSVRGAGETQYF; CDR3nt: TGTGCCAGCAGCTCGGTTAGGGGAGCTGGGGAGACCCAGTACTTC
v_gene: TRBV7-9; d_gene: TRBD2; j_gene: TRBJ2-1; abundance: few; CDR3aa: CASRGAGETYNEQFF; CDR3nt: TGTGCCAGCCGAGGTGCGGGGGAAACTTACAATGAGCAGTTCTTC
v_gene: TRBV7-9; d_gene: .; j_gene: TRBJ1-1; abundance: many; CDR3aa: CASSPQANTEAFF; CDR3nt: TGTGCCAGCAGCCCACAGGCAAACACTGAAGCTTTCTTT
v_gene: TRBV6-6; d_gene: .; j_gene: TRBJ2-3; abundance: few; CDR3aa: CASSQDGQPSIADTQYF; CDR3nt: TGTGCCAGCAGTCAGGATGGACAGCCTTCCATCGCAGATACGCAGTATTTT
v_gene: TRBV11-2; d_gene: .; j_gene: TRBJ2-1; abundance: .; CDR3aa: CASSLSREPFYNEQFF; CDR3nt: TGTGCCAGCAGCTTAAGCAGGGAACCCTTTTACAATGAGCAGTTCTTC
v_gene: TRBV7-6; d_gene: TRBD2; j_gene: TRBJ2-1; abundance: few; CDR3aa: CASSPSLAGDYNEQFF; CDR3nt: TGTGCCAGCAGCCCGTCCCTAGCGGGGGACTACAATGAGCAGTTCTTC
v_gene: TRBV6-6; d_gene: .; j_gene: TRBJ2-3; abundance: .; CDR3aa: CASSYFGGTDTQYF; CDR3nt: TGTGCCAGCAGTTACTTCGGGGGCACAGATACGCAGTATTTT
v_gene: TRBV25-1; d_gene: TRBD2; j_gene: TRBJ2-5; abundance: .; CDR3aa: CASSSGESQETQYF; CDR3nt: TGTGCCAGCAGTAGCGGGGAATCTCAAGAGACCCAGTACTTC
v_gene: TRBV7-6; d_gene: .; j_gene: TRBJ2-5; abundance: few; CDR3aa: CASSLWRDHKETQYF; CDR3nt: TGTGCTAGCAGCTTATGGCGCGACCACAAAGAGACCCAGTACTTC
v_gene: TRBV28; d_gene: .; j_gene: TRBJ1-2; abundance: few; CDR3aa: CASSFRQGLVYGYTF; CDR3nt: TGTGCCAGCAGTTTCCGGCAGGGATTGGTCTATGGCTACACCTTC